This T cell receptor beta chain originates from a study of technical replicates of blood from several donors. Clones were sequenced by immunoSEQ multiplex PCR, and TCRdb holds only the in-frame ones, with some missing. Here the sample spans some 80,000 clones, 92% being singletons. The ends were cut back, 6 bases at V and 7 bases at J, with 10 bases in the middle. Germline lookup yields CDR1 MDHEN and CDR2 SYDVKM. The length of the CDR3 is 12 residues. The specimen sequenced was T cells isolated from PBMCs. The origin of this receptor is a human donor in good health. The rearrangement uses TRBV28 and TRBJ2-1, with D tentatively TRBD2 (5 bases). CDR3 residues: CASSRRRNEQFF. The CDR3 DNA reads TGTGCCAGCAGCAGGAGGAGGAATGAGCAGTTCTTC.